Each of the 23 T cell receptor beta chains below was sequenced from the same sample in a study of control samples from healthy donors and cancer patients. The method was immunoSEQ multiplex PCR; TCRdb's version includes in-frame clones alone and lacks a portion of them. The top ten hold roughly 8.7% of the sample, which has roughly 130,000 clones, around 90% seen once. Source material: blood. The source is a man aged 18 to 29 in good health.

J is TRBJ1-4 and V is TRBV4-1; 8 bases agree with TRBD1. Germline values: CDR1 MGHRA, CDR2 YSYEKL. The CDR3 spans 18 residues. V shed 3 bases and J 0 bases; nucleotides not matched to a gene: 9. The CDR3 DNA follows: TGCGCCAGCAGCCATCCCCGCCAGGGGGCTGCAACTAATGAAAAACTGTTTTTT. It translates to CASSHPRQGAATNEKLFF.

The sample holds one count of this clone. J is TRBJ2-3 and V is TRBV19; the D gene is possibly TRBD1 (6 bases). There are 16 residues in the CDR3. Germline loops: CDR1 LNHDA, CDR2 SQIVND (reference sequence). Between the trimmed V and J ends, which lost 2 bases and 0 bases, there was a span of 12 bases. CDR3 in amino acids: CASSIRWDKSTDTQYF. The CDR3, as DNA: TGTGCCAGTAGTATAAGGTGGGACAAGAGCACAGATACGCAGTATTTT.

This chain uses TRBV5-1 with TRBJ2-3, with unresolved D. V gave up 0 bases and J gave up 4 bases, with 12 bases separating them. CDR3 length: 15 residues. CDR1 SGHRS and CDR2 YFSETQ come from the germline V gene. The CDR3 coding sequence is TGCGCCAGCAGCTTGGCAGGAGATAGGGCAGATACGCAGTATTTT. Encoded protein: CASSLAGDRADTQYF.

The V call is TRBV3-1 (or the pseudogene TRBV3-2), the J call TRBJ2-1, with unresolved D. The CDR3 totals 22 residues. With 0 bases removed from V and 10 bases from J, the gap between germline ends came to 37 bases. From germline, CDR1 is LGHDT and CDR2 YNNKEL (reference sequence). CDR3 DNA: TGTGCCAGCAGCCAAGATGAGTTATGGGGAAACCGAAATGACCGAGCCTTTGTGGAGCAGTTCTTC. This encodes CASSQDELWGNRNDRAFVEQFF.

This chain links TRBV6-1 with TRBJ1-6, with D unresolved. V was shortened by 1 base and J by 10 bases, with 8 bases between the two germline ends. The CDR3 has 13 residues. Germline CDR1 is MNHNS and CDR2 is SASEGT. The CDR3: CASSEDGGSPLHF. The DNA for the CDR3 is TGTGCCAGCAGTGAAGATGGTGGCTCACCCCTCCACTTT.

This chain connects TRBV12-3 or TRBV12-4 to TRBJ2-5; D not certain. CDR3 length: 11 amino acids. Deletions cut 3 bases from V and 3 bases from J, with 2 bases between. The CDR3 coding sequence is TGTGCCAGCAGTTTGGAAGAGACCCAGTACTTC. Protein product: CASSLEETQYF.

On this clone: Mismatch with germline at one junction end may stem from a read error. Other nucleotide sequences from this sample produce the same CDR3. The gene calls are TRBV6-2 or TRBV6-3 and TRBJ2-7, with D perhaps given as TRBD1 or TRBD2 (5 bases each). The germline V gene encodes CDR1 MNHEY and CDR2 SVGEGT. The CDR3 has 15 residues. The chain's CDR3 is CASSMLGDGSYEQYF. The DNA of the CDR3 is TGTGCCAGCAGCATGCTCGGGGACGGTTCCTATGAGCAGTACTTC.

The genes are TRBV6-1 and TRBJ2-5; D is uncertain. V was pared by 2 bases and J by 7 bases, with 14 bases between. Germline values: CDR1 MNHNS, CDR2 SASEGT. There are 14 residues in the CDR3. CDR3 coding DNA: TGTGCCAGCAGTGAAAGGGTAGACCCCGGGACCCAGTACTTC. Translation gives CASSERVDPGTQYF.

The rearrangement links TRBV3-1 (or the pseudogene TRBV3-2) to TRBJ1-6, with a tentative D call TRBD1 (5 bases). The CDR3 sequence is 14 residues long. Looked up from germline, CDR1 is LGHDT and CDR2 is YNNKEL (reference sequence). The V end lost 6 bases, the J end lost 5 bases, and 11 bases lay between the germline ends. The CDR3 DNA reads as TGTGCCAGCAGTGGACACCTGAATAATTCACCCCTCCACTTT. Residues: CASSGHLNNSPLHF.

This chain uses TRBV7-9 with TRBJ1-1; 7 bases fit TRBD1. Germline V gene data show CDR1 as SEHNR and CDR2 as FQNEAQ (reference sequence). V shed 6 bases and J 1 base; nucleotides not matched to a gene: 5. CDR3 length: 14 residues. The CDR3 here is CASRGTVRNTEAFF. The CDR3 DNA is TGTGCCAGCAGAGGGACAGTTCGGAACACTGAAGCTTTCTTT.

V usage is TRBV24-1 and J usage is TRBJ2-3; D possibly uses TRBD1 or TRBD2 (7 bases each). Trimming stripped 10 bases from V and 2 bases from J, with 18 bases between. Looked up from germline, CDR1 is KGHDR and CDR2 is SFDVKD. CDR3 size: 15 residues. CDR3 sequence: CATTQGGGPTDTQYF. The CDR3 bases are TGTGCCACTACGCAGGGGGGGGGCCCCACAGATACGCAGTATTTT.

The chain employs TRBV27 and TRBJ1-2; no reliable D call. CDR1 is MNHEY and CDR2 is SMNVEV in the germline V gene (reference sequence). This CDR3 has 13 residues. V shed 3 bases and J shed 4 bases, with 9 bases lying between them. The CDR3 is CASSFNEGYGYTF. CDR3 nucleotides: TGTGCCAGCAGTTTTAATGAGGGCTATGGCTACACCTTC.

CDR3 nucleotide sequence: TGTGCCAGCAGCTTGAAGGGGCCGGGGGAAAAACTGTTTTTT. Residues: CASSLKGPGEKLFF. The chain couples TRBV5-6 to TRBJ1-4; a weak D match, TRBD1 (5 bases). Per the germline V gene, CDR1 is SGHDT and CDR2 is YYEEEE. CDR3 size: 14 residues. V lost 1 base to trimming and J lost 8 bases, with 12 bases between them.

V is TRBV3-1 (or the pseudogene TRBV3-2) and J is TRBJ1-5, with D possibly being TRBD1 (5 bases). The CDR3 consists of 15 residues. Germline loops: CDR1 LGHDT, CDR2 YNNKEL (reference sequence). Trimming cost V 0 bases and J 7 bases, with 13 bases left between them. Here the CDR3 DNA reads TGTGCCAGCAGCCAAGATGGGGCAGGGCAACAGCCCCAGCATTTT. It specifies CASSQDGAGQQPQHF.

The V call is TRBV5-4, the J call TRBJ2-7; D unresolved. Germline V gives CDR1 SGHNT, CDR2 YYREEE (reference sequence). The CDR3 is 13 amino acids. Trimming removed 0 bases from V and 4 bases from J, with 8 bases in between. CDR3 bases: TGTGCCAGCAGCTTGGAACCGTTTTACGAGCAGTACTTC. The encoded protein is CASSLEPFYEQYF. The full variable domain, its missing parts supplied by reference TRBV5-4 and TRBJ2-7, is ETGVTQSPTHLIKTRGQQVTLRCSSQSGHNTVSWYQQALGQGPQFIFQYYREEENGRGNFPPRFSGLQFPNYSSELNVNALELDDSALYLCASSLEPFYEQYFGPGTRLTVT.

The CDR3 protein is CASSSTRGRTEAFF. CDR3 coding DNA: TGTGCCAGCAGCTCTACCAGGGGGCGAACTGAAGCTTTCTTT. The rearrangement links TRBV7-2 to TRBJ1-1; 8 nucleotides line up with TRBD1. Germline V CDR1 and CDR2: SGHTA, FQGNSA. The CDR3 length is 14 residues. Unmatched junction bases numbered 6, after V lost 4 bases and J lost 5 bases. Full variable domain (remainder filled in from reference TRBV7-2 and TRBJ1-1): GAGVSQSPSNKVTEKGKDVELRCDPISGHTALYWYRQSLGQGLEFLIYFQGNSAPDKSGLPSDRFSAERTGGSVSTLTIQRTQQEDSAVYLCASSSTRGRTEAFFGQGTRLTVV.

The chain joins TRBV11-3 to TRBJ2-5, with 7 nucleotides matching TRBD1. The J segment lost 4 bases and the V segment lost 5 bases, leaving 7 bases of the junction unmatched. Germline V gene sequence: CDR1 SGHNT, CDR2 YENEEA. This CDR3 comprises 14 residues. CDR3 in amino acids: CASSPTGWGETQYF. CDR3 nucleotides: TGTGCCAGCAGCCCGACAGGGTGGGGAGAGACCCAGTACTTC.

The chain combines TRBV2 with TRBJ2-5, with D uncertain. The CDR3 has 13 residues. Trimming pared 7 bases from V and 1 base from J, leaving 10 bases between. The V gene's germline CDR1 is SNHLY and CDR2 FYNNEI. The CDR3, as DNA: TGTGCCAGCACTATCCAGATCCAAGAGACCCAGTACTTC. Translating it yields CASTIQIQETQYF.

This sequence joins TRBV10-3 and TRBJ1-1; 8 positions agree with TRBD1. CDR1 is ENHRY, CDR2 SYGVKD, per germline. The CDR3 spans 16 residues. The V segment lost 3 bases and the J segment 4 bases; nucleotides outside the gene matches: 10. CDR3 sequence reads: CAISEMRQGPSTEAFF. Written as DNA, the CDR3 is TGTGCCATCAGTGAAATGCGACAGGGGCCCAGCACTGAAGCTTTCTTT.

The rearrangement links TRBV19 to TRBJ2-4; D may be TRBD2 (6 bases). Trimming removed 4 bases from V and 0 bases from J, with 22 bases in between. The CDR3 consists of 19 residues. Germline V CDR1 and CDR2: LNHDA, SQIVND (reference sequence). CDR3 amino acids: CASSRVGERAPLAKNIQYF. The CDR3 DNA is TGTGCCAGTAGTAGGGTTGGTGAGCGGGCTCCCCTAGCCAAAAACATTCAGTACTTC.

This clone was seen a single time. This sequence joins TRBV6-1 and TRBJ1-2, with D unresolved. Germline-derived CDR1 and CDR2 are MNHNS and SASEGT. The CDR3 spans 14 residues. Trimming pared 0 bases from V and 4 bases from J, leaving 9 bases between. This chain's CDR3 is CASSEAYLLYGYTF. DNA for the CDR3: TGTGCCAGCAGTGAAGCGTACCTACTCTATGGCTACACCTTC.

V usage is TRBV6-6 and J usage is TRBJ1-2; D uncertain. Trimming took off 8 bases at V and 3 bases at J, with 10 bases between the two ends. This CDR3 is built from 12 residues. Germline loops: CDR1 MNHNY, CDR2 SVGAGI (reference sequence). CDR3 in amino acids: CASGGQYYGYTF. The CDR3 region has the DNA TGTGCCAGCGGCGGCCAGTACTATGGCTACACCTTC.

In this sample, this clone turned up once. The chain couples TRBV7-9 to TRBJ2-1, with 10 bases lining up with TRBD2. With 8 bases clipped from V and 4 bases from J, the junction kept 5 bases outside the gene matches. The CDR3 has 14 residues. Per the germline V gene, CDR1 is SEHNR and CDR2 is FQNEAQ (reference sequence). The CDR3: CASDGLADYNEQFF. DNA for the CDR3: TGTGCCAGCGATGGACTAGCGGATTACAATGAGCAGTTCTTC.